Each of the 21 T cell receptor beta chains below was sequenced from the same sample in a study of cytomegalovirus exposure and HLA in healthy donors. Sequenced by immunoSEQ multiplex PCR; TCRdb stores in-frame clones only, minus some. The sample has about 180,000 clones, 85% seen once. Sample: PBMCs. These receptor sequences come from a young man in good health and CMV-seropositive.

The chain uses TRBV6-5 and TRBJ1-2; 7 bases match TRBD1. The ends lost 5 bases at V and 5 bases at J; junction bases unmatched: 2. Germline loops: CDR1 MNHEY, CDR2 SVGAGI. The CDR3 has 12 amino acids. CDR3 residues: CASSIQGYGYTF. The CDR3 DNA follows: TGTGCCAGCAGTATACAGGGGTATGGCTACACCTTC.

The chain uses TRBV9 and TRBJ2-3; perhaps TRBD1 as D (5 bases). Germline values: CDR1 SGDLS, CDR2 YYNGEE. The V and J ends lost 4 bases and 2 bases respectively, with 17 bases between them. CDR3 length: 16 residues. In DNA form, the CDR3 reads TGTGCCAGCAGCCCCGATTGGGGCTTAGTCACAGATACGCAGTATTTT. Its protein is CASSPDWGLVTDTQYF.

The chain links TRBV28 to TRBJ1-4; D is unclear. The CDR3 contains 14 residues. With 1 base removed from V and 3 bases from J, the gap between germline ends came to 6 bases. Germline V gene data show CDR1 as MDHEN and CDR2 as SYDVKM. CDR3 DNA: TGTGCCAGCAGTTTATCGCGATCTAATGAAAAACTGTTTTTT. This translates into CASSLSRSNEKLFF. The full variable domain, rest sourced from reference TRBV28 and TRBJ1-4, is DVKVTQSSRYLVKRTGEKVFLECVQDMDHENMFWYRQDPGLGLRLIYFSYDVKMKEKGDIPEGYSVSREKKERFSLILESASTNQTSMYLCASSLSRSNEKLFFGSGTQLSVL.

The CDR3 DNA is TGTGCCAGCAGCCCAGGACAGGGCCAAGAGACCCAGTACTTC. The encoded protein is CASSPGQGQETQYF. V and J are TRBV4-2 and TRBJ2-5, with 8 bases lining up with TRBD1. Germline assignment: CDR1 LGHNA and CDR2 YNFKEQ. J was trimmed by 1 base and V by 4 bases; bases with no gene match: 2. The CDR3 is made up of 14 amino acids.

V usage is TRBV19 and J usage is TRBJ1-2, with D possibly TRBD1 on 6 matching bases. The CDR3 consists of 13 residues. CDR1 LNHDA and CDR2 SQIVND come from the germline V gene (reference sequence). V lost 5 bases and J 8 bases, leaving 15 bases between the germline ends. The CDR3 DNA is TGTGCCAGTAGTGGGGGCTTTTCAGAAGGCTACACCTTC. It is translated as CASSGGFSEGYTF.

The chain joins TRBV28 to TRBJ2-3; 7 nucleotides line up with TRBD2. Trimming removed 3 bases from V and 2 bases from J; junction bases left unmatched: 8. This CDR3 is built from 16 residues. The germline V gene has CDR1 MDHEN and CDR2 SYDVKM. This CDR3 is CASSFNSGQLTDTQYF. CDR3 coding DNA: TGTGCCAGCAGTTTTAATAGCGGGCAACTCACAGATACGCAGTATTTT.

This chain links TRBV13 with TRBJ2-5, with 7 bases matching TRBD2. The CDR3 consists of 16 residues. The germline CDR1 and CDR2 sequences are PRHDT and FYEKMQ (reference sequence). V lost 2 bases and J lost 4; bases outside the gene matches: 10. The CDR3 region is CASSLSSAGVGETQYF. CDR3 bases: TGTGCCAGCAGCTTATCCTCGGCGGGAGTAGGAGAGACCCAGTACTTC.

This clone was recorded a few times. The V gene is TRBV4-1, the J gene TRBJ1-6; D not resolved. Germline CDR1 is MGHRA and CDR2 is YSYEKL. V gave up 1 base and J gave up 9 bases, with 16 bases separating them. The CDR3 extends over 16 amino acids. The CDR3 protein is CASSQGGEGSGSPLHF. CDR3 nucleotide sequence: TGCGCCAGCAGCCAAGGTGGAGAGGGCTCAGGTTCACCCCTCCACTTT.

The CDR3 spells CASSLDGNQPQHF. In DNA, the CDR3 is TGTGCCAGCAGCTTAGACGGTAATCAGCCCCAGCATTTT. The chain recombines TRBV11-2 with TRBJ1-5; D remains unclear. Trimming removed 0 bases from V and 4 bases from J, with 4 bases in between. The CDR3 is 13 residues long. Germline lookup yields CDR1 SGHAT and CDR2 FQNNGV.

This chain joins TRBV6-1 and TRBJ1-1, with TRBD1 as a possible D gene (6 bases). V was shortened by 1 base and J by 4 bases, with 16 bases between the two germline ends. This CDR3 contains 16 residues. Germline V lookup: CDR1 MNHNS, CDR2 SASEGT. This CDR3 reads CASSEDLRLQGTEAFF. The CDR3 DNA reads TGTGCCAGCAGTGAAGACCTTAGGTTACAGGGCACTGAAGCTTTCTTT.

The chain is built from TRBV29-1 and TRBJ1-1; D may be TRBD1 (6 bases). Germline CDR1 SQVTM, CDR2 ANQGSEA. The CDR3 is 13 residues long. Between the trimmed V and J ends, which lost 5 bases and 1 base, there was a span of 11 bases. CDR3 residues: CSVWNRENTEAFF. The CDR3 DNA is TGCAGCGTTTGGAACAGGGAGAACACTGAAGCTTTCTTT.

Written as DNA, the CDR3 is TGTGCCAGCAGTTTAAGGTGGGCCCCCTCTGGAAACACCATATATTTT. Translated: CASSLRWAPSGNTIYF. The gene calls are TRBV28 and TRBJ1-3; D unresolved. The CDR3 sequence is 16 residues long. Germline loops: CDR1 MDHEN, CDR2 SYDVKM. The V and J ends lost 2 bases and 0 bases respectively, with 11 bases between them.

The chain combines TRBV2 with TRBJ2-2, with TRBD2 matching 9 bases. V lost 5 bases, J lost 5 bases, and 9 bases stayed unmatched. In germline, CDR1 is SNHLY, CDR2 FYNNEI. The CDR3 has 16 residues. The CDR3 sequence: CASSKSEGLATGELFF. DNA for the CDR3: TGTGCCAGCAGTAAAAGCGAGGGACTAGCTACCGGGGAGCTGTTTTTT.

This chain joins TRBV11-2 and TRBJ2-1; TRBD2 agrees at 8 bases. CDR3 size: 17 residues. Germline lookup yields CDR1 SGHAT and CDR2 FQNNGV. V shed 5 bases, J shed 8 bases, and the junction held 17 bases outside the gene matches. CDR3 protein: CASSTSGAGALLDEQFF. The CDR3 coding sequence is TGTGCCAGCAGCACCTCGGGAGCGGGGGCCCTTCTCGATGAGCAGTTCTTC.

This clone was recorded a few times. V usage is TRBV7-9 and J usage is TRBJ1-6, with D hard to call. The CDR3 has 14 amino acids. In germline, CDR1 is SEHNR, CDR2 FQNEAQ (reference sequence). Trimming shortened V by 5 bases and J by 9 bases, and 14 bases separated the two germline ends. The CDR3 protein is CASSPDLGGSPLHF. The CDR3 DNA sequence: TGTGCCAGCAGCCCCGACCTGGGAGGTTCACCCCTCCACTTT. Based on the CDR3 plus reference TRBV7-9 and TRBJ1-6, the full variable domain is DTGVSQNPRHKITKRGQNVTFRCDPISEHNRLYWYRQTLGQGPEFLTYFQNEAQLEKSRLLSDRFSAERPKGSFSTLEIQRTEQGDSAMYLCASSPDLGGSPLHFGNGTRLTVT.

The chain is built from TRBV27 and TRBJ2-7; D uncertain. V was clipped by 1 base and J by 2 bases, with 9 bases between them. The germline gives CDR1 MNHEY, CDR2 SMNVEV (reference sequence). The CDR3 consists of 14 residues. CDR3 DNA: TGTGCCAGCAGTTTATTTGTCGGTACCTACGAGCAGTACTTC. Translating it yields CASSLFVGTYEQYF.

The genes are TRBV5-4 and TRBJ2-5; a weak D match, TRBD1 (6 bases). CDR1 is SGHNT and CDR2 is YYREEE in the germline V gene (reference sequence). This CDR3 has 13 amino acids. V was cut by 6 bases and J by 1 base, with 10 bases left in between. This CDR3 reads CASTQGTQETQYF. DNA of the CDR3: TGTGCCAGCACCCAGGGGACCCAAGAGACCCAGTACTTC.

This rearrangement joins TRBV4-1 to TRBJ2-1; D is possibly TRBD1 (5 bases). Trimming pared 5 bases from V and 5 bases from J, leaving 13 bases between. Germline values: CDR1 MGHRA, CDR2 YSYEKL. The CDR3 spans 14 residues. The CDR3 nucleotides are TGCGCCAGCAGCAGGATAACAGGTAACAATGAGCAGTTCTTC. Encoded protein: CASSRITGNNEQFF.

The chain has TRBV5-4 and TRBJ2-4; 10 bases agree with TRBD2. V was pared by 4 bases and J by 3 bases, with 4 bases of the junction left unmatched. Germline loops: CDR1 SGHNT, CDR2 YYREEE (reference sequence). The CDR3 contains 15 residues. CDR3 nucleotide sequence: TGTGCCAGCAGCAGAACTAGCGGGGACAAAAACATTCAGTACTTC. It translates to CASSRTSGDKNIQYF.

CDR3 sequence: CAGRQGSYGYTF. CDR3 DNA: TGTGCCGGGAGACAGGGCAGCTATGGCTACACCTTC. The chain recombines TRBV6-1 with TRBJ1-2; 7 bases agree with TRBD1. There are 12 residues in the CDR3. Germline CDR1 reads MNHNS; CDR2 reads SASEGT. The trim removed 11 bases at V and 4 bases at J, leaving 7 bases unmatched.

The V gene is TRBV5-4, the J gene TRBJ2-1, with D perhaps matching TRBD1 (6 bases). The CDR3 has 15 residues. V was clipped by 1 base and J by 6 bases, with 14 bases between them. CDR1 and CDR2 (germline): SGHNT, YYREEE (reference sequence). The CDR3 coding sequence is TGTGCCAGCAGCTTGATCATAACAGGGTCCAATGAGCAGTTCTTC. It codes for CASSLIITGSNEQFF.